This T cell receptor beta chain came from a study of blood T cell repertoires in COVID-19. Study details: There were acute and convalescent COVID-19 samples, and they came from the United States, Italy and Spain. T cells, B-cell-depleted T cells, or PBMCs supplied cDNA or gDNA.

Germline CDR1 is SGHTA and CDR2 is FQGNSA. This CDR3 region has 14 residues. The V and J ends lost 5 bases and 4 bases respectively, with 14 bases between them. The repertoire was sequenced with immunoSEQ multiplex PCR; TCRdb's copy has only in-frame clones and lacks some. This table holds some 87,000 clones, 80% to 90% found once. The table lists this clone with a count of one. What was sequenced was peripheral blood. The genes are TRBV7-2 and TRBJ2-5, with D possibly being TRBD1 (5 bases). The receptor was derived from a human donor in a cohort sampled during active COVID-19. Here the CDR3 DNA reads TGTGCCAGCAGCCCCCTGGGGCAGGGAGAGACCCAGTACTTC. Protein product: CASSPLGQGETQYF.